Listed here are 21 T cell receptor beta chains from one sample, sequenced in a study of T cells in Graves' hyperthyroidism and ophthalmopathy. TCR beta CDR3 sequences were amplified from RNA transcripts. TCR CDR3 regions were first amplified by RT-PCR with HTBI primers. TCRdb ran MiXCR on the multiplex PCR reads and lists one entry per CDR3 protein. The data show about 700,000 distinct CDR3 sequences, 14% seen once. The specimen was blood. The receptors derive from a woman aged 18-29 years with Graves' hyperthyroidism.

This clonotype was recorded many times. The rearrangement joins TRBV3-1 to TRBJ2-7; D is unclear. The ends were cut back, 0 bases at V and 0 bases at J, with 6 bases in the middle. CDR3 size: 14 residues. CDR1 and CDR2 (germline): LGHDT, YNNKEL (reference sequence). The CDR3 loop is CASSQEGFSYEQYF. Written as DNA, the CDR3 is TGTGCCAGCAGCCAAGAAGGATTCTCCTACGAGCAGTACTTC.

This clonotype was seen a few times. V is TRBV24-1 and J is TRBJ1-1, with D unresolved. V lost 5 bases to trimming and J lost 1 base, with 7 bases between them. This CDR3 is 13 amino acids long. The germline gives CDR1 KGHDR, CDR2 SFDVKD. CDR3 in DNA: TGTGCCACCAGTGGGCCAGCGAACACTGAAGCTTTCTTT. It encodes CATSGPANTEAFF.

This clonotype was picked up many times. This sequence joins TRBV13 and TRBJ2-1, with no clear D. Germline V lookup: CDR1 PRHDT, CDR2 FYEKMQ (reference sequence). The CDR3 covers 13 residues. The ends were cut back, 2 bases at V and 7 bases at J, with 9 bases in the middle. The CDR3 nucleotides read TGTGCCAGCAGCTTAAAGGGTCTGAATGAGCAGTTCTTC. This encodes CASSLKGLNEQFF.

The chain carries TRBV29-1 and TRBJ2-1; no clear D gene. This CDR3 is 13 amino acids long. V gave up 7 bases and J gave up 7 bases, with 17 bases separating them. In germline, CDR1 is SQVTM, CDR2 ANQGSEA. CDR3 loop: CSAEGPQRNEQFF. The CDR3 nucleotides read TGCAGCGCCGAAGGTCCCCAACGTAATGAGCAGTTCTTC.

This clonotype appeared a few times. This rearrangement joins TRBV7-2 to TRBJ2-3, with D maybe TRBD2 (6 bases). Trimming cost V 4 bases and J 1 base, with 9 bases left between them. The CDR3 has 14 amino acids. The germline gives CDR1 SGHTA, CDR2 FQGNSA. The CDR3 coding sequence is TGTGCCAGCAGCTCCGGGAGTGGCACAGATACGCAGTATTTT. Translated: CASSSGSGTDTQYF. The full variable domain, in which reference TRBV7-2 and TRBJ2-3 provide the parts outside the CDR3, is GAGVSQSPSNKVTEKGKDVELRCDPISGHTALYWYRQSLGQGLEFLIYFQGNSAPDKSGLPSDRFSAERTGGSVSTLTIQRTQQEDSAVYLCASSSGSGTDTQYFGPGTRLTVL.

The V call is TRBV15, the J call TRBJ1-1; maybe TRBD1 (5 bases). This CDR3 contains 13 residues. Per germline, CDR1 LNHNV and CDR2 YYDKDF (reference sequence). V was pared by 8 bases and J by 7 bases, with 17 bases between. The CDR3 bases are TGTGCCACCGGATCGAGGGGCTCGGGTGAAGCTTTCTTT. It translates to CATGSRGSGEAFF. The entire variable domain, with the rest obtained from reference TRBV15 and TRBJ1-1, is as follows: DAMVIQNPRYQVTQFGKPVTLSCSQTLNHNVMYWYQQKSSQAPKLLFHYYDKDFNNEADTPDNFQSRRPNTSFCFLDIRSPGLGDTAMYLCATGSRGSGEAFFGQGTRLTVV.

This clonotype was found a few times. V usage is TRBV25-1 and J usage is TRBJ2-7, with D possibly matching TRBD1 (5 bases). Trimming took 10 bases from V and 4 from J, leaving 14 bases between them. Germline CDR1 reads MGHDK; CDR2 reads SYGVNS. The CDR3 is 12 residues long. The CDR3 here is CATDSPSYEQYF. DNA for the CDR3: TGTGCCACAGACAGTCCATCTTACGAGCAGTACTTC.

The J gene is TRBJ2-2, the V gene TRBV5-1, with D hard to call. V shed 1 base and J shed 0 bases, with 7 bases lying between them. This CDR3 has 15 amino acids. Germline V lookup: CDR1 SGHRS, CDR2 YFSETQ. The CDR3 is CASSLNSANTGELFF. The CDR3 bases are TGCGCCAGCAGCTTGAACAGCGCGAACACCGGGGAGCTGTTTTTT.

This chain joins TRBV24-1 and TRBJ1-2, with D uncertain. Deletions cut 5 bases from V and 4 bases from J, with 7 bases between. This CDR3 is built from 12 residues. Per germline, CDR1 KGHDR and CDR2 SFDVKD. DNA for the CDR3: TGTGCCACCAGTGCTAAAGGCTATGGCTACACCTTC. Translation: CATSAKGYGYTF.

Ten or more counts support this clonotype. The chain carries TRBV12-3 or TRBV12-4 and TRBJ1-1; 7 nucleotides agree with TRBD1. The V gene end was trimmed by 6 bases and the J gene end by 5 bases; junction bases not matched to a gene: 9. CDR3 size: 14 residues. In DNA form, the CDR3 reads TGTGCCAGCAGCGAGACAGGGATCGAGACTGAAGCTTTCTTT. It codes for CASSETGIETEAFF.

This clonotype was seen ten or more times. V and J are TRBV28 and TRBJ2-7; 15 bases are a match to TRBD2. The trim removed 6 bases at V and 0 bases at J, leaving 9 bases unmatched. In germline, CDR1 is MDHEN, CDR2 SYDVKM. The CDR3 spans 18 residues. For the CDR3, the DNA is TGTGCCAGCAGAACCGGACTAGCGGGAGGGCCTTTCTCCTACGAGCAGTACTTC. Protein: CASRTGLAGGPFSYEQYF.

There are a few counts of this clonotype. The J gene is TRBJ2-5, the V gene TRBV7-3; D assignment may be TRBD1 or TRBD2 (5 bases each). V dropped 1 base and J dropped 4 bases, with 16 bases sitting between them. CDR1 and CDR2 (germline): SGHTA, FQGTGA. This CDR3 comprises 16 residues. The CDR3 spells CASSLKVRGGLETQYF. CDR3 DNA: TGTGCCAGCAGCTTAAAAGTCCGGGGCGGACTAGAGACCCAGTACTTC.

This clonotype was seen more than once but under ten times. This chain connects TRBV6-2 or TRBV6-3 to TRBJ2-7; D not resolved. CDR3 size: 12 residues. Germline CDR1 reads MNHEY; CDR2 reads SVGEGT. Trimming pared 2 bases from V and 5 bases from J, leaving 7 bases between. This CDR3 reads CASSYVGNEQYF. The CDR3 DNA reads as TGTGCCAGCAGTTACGTAGGGAACGAGCAGTACTTC.

The sample holds many counts of this clonotype. The chain joins TRBV6-1 to TRBJ1-5, with unresolved D. The V end lost 0 bases, the J end lost 9 bases, and 12 bases lay between the germline ends. Germline V gives CDR1 MNHNS, CDR2 SASEGT. The length of the CDR3 is 14 residues. The DNA of the CDR3 is TGTGCCAGCAGTGAAGCGCTTCGTGGAGCGCCCCAGCATTTT. It yields the protein CASSEALRGAPQHF.

Many counts were recorded for this clonotype. The rearrangement joins TRBV5-1 to TRBJ2-7; D is possibly TRBD1 (5 bases). Germline V lookup: CDR1 SGHRS, CDR2 YFSETQ. This CDR3 is 11 amino acids long. The V end was cut by 5 bases, the J end by 5 bases, with 8 bases between. CDR3 in amino acids: CASRDNDEQYF. CDR3 DNA sequence: TGCGCCAGCAGGGACAATGACGAGCAGTACTTC. Complete variable domain (other parts from reference TRBV5-1 and TRBJ2-7): KAGVTQTPRYLIKTRGQQVTLSCSPISGHRSVSWYQQTPGQGLQFLFEYFSETQRNKGNFPGRFSGRQFSNSRSEMNVSTLELGDSALYLCASRDNDEQYFGPGTRLTVT.

This clonotype appeared a few times. The rearrangement joins TRBV6-1 to TRBJ2-7; 7 bases fit TRBD2. Germline V lookup: CDR1 MNHNS, CDR2 SASEGT. The V and J ends lost 3 bases and 5 bases, in that order; junction bases with no gene match: 10. This CDR3 is built from 15 residues. The CDR3 bases are TGTGCCAGCAGTGATAGACTAGCTCAAAGGGACGAGCAGTACTTC. Amino acid sequence: CASSDRLAQRDEQYF.

This clonotype was observed at least ten times. The gene calls are TRBV7-9 and TRBJ2-2; 7 nucleotides align to TRBD1. The CDR3 runs to 14 residues. Germline V gene data show CDR1 as SEHNR and CDR2 as FQNEAQ (reference sequence). Trimming took 5 bases from V and 4 from J; bases not matched to a gene: 4. The CDR3 region has the DNA TGTGCCAGCAGCAAAGGGACAGTCACCGGGGAGCTGTTTTTT. Its protein product is CASSKGTVTGELFF.

This chain connects TRBV6-5 to TRBJ2-1, with TRBD2 as a possible D gene (6 bases). The CDR3 has 13 amino acids. Trimming removed 2 bases at V and 9 bases at J, with 11 bases between. Germline V CDR1 and CDR2: MNHEY, SVGAGI. The CDR3 nucleotides read TGTGCCAGCAGTTACCCTAGCGACCGTGAGCAGTTCTTC. Protein: CASSYPSDREQFF.

For the CDR3, the DNA is TGTGCCAGCAGGCCTACAGGGCGCCCAGAGACCCAGTACTTC. Its protein product is CASRPTGRPETQYF. The chain combines TRBV6-1 with TRBJ2-5; tentative D call: TRBD1 (6 bases). CDR1 is MNHNS, CDR2 SASEGT, per germline. This CDR3 is built from 14 residues. With 6 bases removed from V and 4 bases from J, the gap between germline ends came to 15 bases.

The V call is TRBV7-9, the J call TRBJ2-7, with TRBD2 identical over 13 bases. This CDR3 has 14 amino acids. Per the germline V gene, CDR1 is SEHNR and CDR2 is FQNEAQ (reference sequence). The J segment lost 5 bases and the V segment lost 5 bases, leaving 3 bases of the junction unmatched. The CDR3 here is CASSGLAGVDEQYF. In DNA form, the CDR3 reads TGTGCCAGCAGCGGACTAGCGGGAGTGGACGAGCAGTACTTC.

Many counts were recorded for this clonotype. V gene TRBV11-2 combines with J gene TRBJ2-1; possible D gene TRBD2, 5 bases. The length of the CDR3 is 14 residues. Germline lookup yields CDR1 SGHAT and CDR2 FQNNGV. V was trimmed by 6 bases and J by 9 bases, leaving 18 bases between them. The DNA of the CDR3 is TGTGCCAGCAGGATTAGGGAACTAGGACGTGAGCAGTTCTTC. As protein: CASRIRELGREQFF. The complete variable domain, with remaining parts taken from reference TRBV11-2 and TRBJ2-1, reads EAGVAQSPRYKIIEKRQSVAFWCNPISGHATLYWYQQILGQGPKLLIQFQNNGVVDDSQLPKDRFSAERLKGVDSTLKIQPAKLEDSAVYLCASRIRELGREQFFGPGTRLTVL.